This TCR beta chain appears in the sequencing data of a study of OX40 agonist ivuxolimab in advanced cancers. Findings and limits, study-wide: Averaging showed that CD8+ T cells had more expanded clones than CD4+ did.

Blood draws occurred at baseline, cycle 4 day 1, and cycle 7 day 1. Libraries were prepared by immunoSEQ multiplex PCR; TCRdb keeps only in-frame clonotypes and omits some of them. Counted here are some 80,000 clones, approximately 91% occurring once; the ten biggest clones make up approximately 0.38%. Worth noting for this clone: What it recognizes is unknown.

Germline V lookup: CDR1 MNHEY, CDR2 SMNVEV (reference sequence). The CDR3 is 14 amino acids. The ends were cut back, 1 base at V and 6 bases at J, with 10 bases in the middle. The gene calls are TRBV27 and TRBJ1-5, with D possibly TRBD1 on 6 matching bases. The sample was CD4+ or CD8+ T cells sorted from blood, taken in a trial of the OX40 agonist ivuxolimab. This TCR was recovered from an adult with an advanced solid tumor such as melanoma, head and neck, liver or kidney cancer. The CDR3 nucleotides read TGTGCCAGCAGTTTATGGGGGGCATCTCAGCCCCAGCATTTT. Encoded protein: CASSLWGASQPQHF.